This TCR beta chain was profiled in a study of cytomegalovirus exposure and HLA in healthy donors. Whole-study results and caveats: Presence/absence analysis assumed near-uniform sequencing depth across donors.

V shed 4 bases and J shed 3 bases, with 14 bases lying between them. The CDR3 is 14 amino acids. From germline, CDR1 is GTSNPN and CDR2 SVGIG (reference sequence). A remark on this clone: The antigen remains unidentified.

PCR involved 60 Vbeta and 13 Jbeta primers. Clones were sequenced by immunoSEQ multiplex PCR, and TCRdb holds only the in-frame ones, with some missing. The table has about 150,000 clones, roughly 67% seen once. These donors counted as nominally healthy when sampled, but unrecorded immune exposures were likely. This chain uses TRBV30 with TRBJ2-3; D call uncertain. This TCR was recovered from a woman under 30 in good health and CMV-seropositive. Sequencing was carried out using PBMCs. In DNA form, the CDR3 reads TGTGCCTGGATGGCCGGGTCTGGGACAGATACGCAGTATTTT. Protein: CAWMAGSGTDTQYF.